This T cell receptor (beta chain) was captured by sequencing in a study of T cell repertoires in cytomegalovirus infection. The overall study: Public TCR beta signatures provided an indication of both CMV infection and a matching HLA type.

On this clonotype: Its antigen is as yet unknown.

Points from the study as a whole: Predominance within the ex vivo response was attributable to HLA-C-restricted CMV-specific TCR beta clonotypes. Adding up the frequency of public TCR beta families identified people who carried CMV plus the relevant HLA.

TCRdb reprocessed the reads via MiXCR and lists one record per CDR3 protein. The sample holds 230,000 or so distinct CDR3 sequences, 15% to 20% seen once. The sample consisted of CD8+ T cells from PBMCs. The receptor's source is a human donor in good health (CMV status not recorded). Some clones in this sample may be carry-over from other donors' samples.

CDR3 in amino acids: CASSPGGGSETQYF. For the CDR3, the DNA is TGTGCCAGCAGTCCGGGCGGCGGATCAGAGACCCAGTACTTC. This chain joins TRBV12-3 or TRBV12-4 and TRBJ2-5; D is unclear. This CDR3 contains 14 residues. Trimming cost V 5 bases and J 4 bases, with 14 bases left between them.